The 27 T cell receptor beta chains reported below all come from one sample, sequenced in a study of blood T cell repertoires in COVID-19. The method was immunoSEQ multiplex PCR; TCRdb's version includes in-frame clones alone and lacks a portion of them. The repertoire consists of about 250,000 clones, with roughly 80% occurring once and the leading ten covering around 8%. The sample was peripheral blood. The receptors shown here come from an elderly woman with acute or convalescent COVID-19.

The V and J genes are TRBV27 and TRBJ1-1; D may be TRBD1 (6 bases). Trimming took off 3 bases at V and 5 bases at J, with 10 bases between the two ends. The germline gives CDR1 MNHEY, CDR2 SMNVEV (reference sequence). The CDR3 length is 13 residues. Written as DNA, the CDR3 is TGTGCCAGCAGTTTTACAGGACAGACTGAAGCTTTCTTT. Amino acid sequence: CASSFTGQTEAFF.

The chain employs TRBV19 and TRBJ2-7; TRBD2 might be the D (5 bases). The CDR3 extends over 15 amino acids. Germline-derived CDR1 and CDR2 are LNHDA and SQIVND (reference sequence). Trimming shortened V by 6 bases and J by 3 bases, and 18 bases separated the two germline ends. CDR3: CASSRGPETVYEQYF. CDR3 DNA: TGTGCCAGTAGCCGCGGGCCGGAGACGGTCTACGAGCAGTACTTC.

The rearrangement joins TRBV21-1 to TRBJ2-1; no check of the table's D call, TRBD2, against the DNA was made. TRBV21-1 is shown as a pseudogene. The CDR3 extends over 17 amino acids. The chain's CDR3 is CASSHFDSGRLNNEQFF. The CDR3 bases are TGTGCCAGCAGCCATTTCGATAGCGGGAGGCTCAACAATGAGCAGTTCTTC.

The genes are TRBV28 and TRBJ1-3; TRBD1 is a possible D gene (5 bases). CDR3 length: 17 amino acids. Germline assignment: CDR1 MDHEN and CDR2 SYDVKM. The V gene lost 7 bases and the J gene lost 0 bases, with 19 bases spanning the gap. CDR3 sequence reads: CASTTNAGTFSGNTIYF. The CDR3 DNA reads TGTGCCAGCACAACCAACGCAGGGACTTTCTCTGGAAACACCATATATTTT.

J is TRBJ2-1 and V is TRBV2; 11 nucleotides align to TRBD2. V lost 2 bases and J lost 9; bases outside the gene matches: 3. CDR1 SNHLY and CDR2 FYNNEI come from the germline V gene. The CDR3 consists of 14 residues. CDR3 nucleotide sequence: TGTGCCAGCAGTGAAACGACTAGCGGGACTGAGCAGTTCTTC. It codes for CASSETTSGTEQFF. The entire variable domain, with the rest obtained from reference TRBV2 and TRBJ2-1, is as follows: EPEVTQTPSHQVTQMGQEVILRCVPISNHLYFYWYRQILGQKVEFLVSFYNNEISEKSEIFDDQFSVERPDGSNFTLKIRSTKLEDSAMYFCASSETTSGTEQFFGPGTRLTVL.

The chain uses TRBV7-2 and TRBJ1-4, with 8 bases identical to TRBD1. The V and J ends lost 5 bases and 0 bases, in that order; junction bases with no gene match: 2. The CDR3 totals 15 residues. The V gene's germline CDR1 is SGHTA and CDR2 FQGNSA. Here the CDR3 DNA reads TGTGCCAGCAGCCCCAGGGGGCCAACTAATGAAAAACTGTTTTTT. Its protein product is CASSPRGPTNEKLFF. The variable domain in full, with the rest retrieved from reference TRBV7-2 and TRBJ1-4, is GAGVSQSPSNKVTEKGKDVELRCDPISGHTALYWYRQSLGQGLEFLIYFQGNSAPDKSGLPSDRFSAERTGGSVSTLTIQRTQQEDSAVYLCASSPRGPTNEKLFFGSGTQLSVL.

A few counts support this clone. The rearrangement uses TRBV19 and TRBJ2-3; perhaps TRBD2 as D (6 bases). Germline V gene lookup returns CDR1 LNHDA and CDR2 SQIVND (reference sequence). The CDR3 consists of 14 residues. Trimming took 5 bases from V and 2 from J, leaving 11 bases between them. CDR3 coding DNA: TGTGCCAGTAGTCTAGCGAGGATCACAGATACGCAGTATTTT. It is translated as CASSLARITDTQYF.

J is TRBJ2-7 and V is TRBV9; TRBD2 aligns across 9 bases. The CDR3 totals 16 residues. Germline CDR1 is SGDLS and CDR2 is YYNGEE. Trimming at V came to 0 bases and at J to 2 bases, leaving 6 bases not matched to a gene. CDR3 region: CASSVGPSGTTYEQYF. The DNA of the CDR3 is TGTGCCAGCAGCGTAGGCCCTAGCGGGACGACCTACGAGCAGTACTTC.

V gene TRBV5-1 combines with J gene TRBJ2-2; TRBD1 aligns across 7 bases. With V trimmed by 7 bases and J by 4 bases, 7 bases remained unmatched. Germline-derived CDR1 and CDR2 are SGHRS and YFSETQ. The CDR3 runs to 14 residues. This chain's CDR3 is CASRRQGSTGELFF. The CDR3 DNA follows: TGCGCCAGCCGACGACAGGGCTCCACCGGGGAGCTGTTTTTT.

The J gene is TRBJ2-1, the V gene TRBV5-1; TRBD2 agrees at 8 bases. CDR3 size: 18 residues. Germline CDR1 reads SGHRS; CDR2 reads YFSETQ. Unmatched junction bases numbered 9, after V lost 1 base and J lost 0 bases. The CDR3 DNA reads TGCGCCAGCAGCTTGTACCTTGAGGCGGGGGGCTCCTACAATGAGCAGTTCTTC. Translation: CASSLYLEAGGSYNEQFF.

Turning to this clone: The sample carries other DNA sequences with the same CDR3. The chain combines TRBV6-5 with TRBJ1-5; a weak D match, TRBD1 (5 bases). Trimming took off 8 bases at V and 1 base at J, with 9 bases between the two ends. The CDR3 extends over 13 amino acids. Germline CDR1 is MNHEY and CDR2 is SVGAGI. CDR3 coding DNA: TGTGCCAGCCGCGGGGGGAGCAATCAGCCCCAGCATTTT. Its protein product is CASRGGSNQPQHF.

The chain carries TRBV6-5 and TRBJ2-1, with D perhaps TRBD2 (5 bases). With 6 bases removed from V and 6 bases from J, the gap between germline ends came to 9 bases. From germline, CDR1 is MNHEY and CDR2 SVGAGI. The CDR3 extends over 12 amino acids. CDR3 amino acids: CASRMSGNEQFF. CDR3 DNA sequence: TGTGCCAGCAGAATGAGCGGCAATGAGCAGTTCTTC.

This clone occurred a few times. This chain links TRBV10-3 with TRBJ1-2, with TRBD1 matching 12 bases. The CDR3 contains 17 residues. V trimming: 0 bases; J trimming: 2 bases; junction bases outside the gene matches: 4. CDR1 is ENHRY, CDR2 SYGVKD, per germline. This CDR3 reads CAISESGGQGANYGYTF. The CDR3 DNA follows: TGTGCCATCAGTGAGTCAGGGGGACAGGGGGCGAACTATGGCTACACCTTC.

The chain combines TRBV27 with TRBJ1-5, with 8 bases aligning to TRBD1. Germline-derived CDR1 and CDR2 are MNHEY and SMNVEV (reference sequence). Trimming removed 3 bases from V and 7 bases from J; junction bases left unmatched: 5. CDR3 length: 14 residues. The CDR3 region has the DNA TGTGCCAGCAGTTTCCAGGGGGCTTTCCAGCCCCAGCATTTT. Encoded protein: CASSFQGAFQPQHF.

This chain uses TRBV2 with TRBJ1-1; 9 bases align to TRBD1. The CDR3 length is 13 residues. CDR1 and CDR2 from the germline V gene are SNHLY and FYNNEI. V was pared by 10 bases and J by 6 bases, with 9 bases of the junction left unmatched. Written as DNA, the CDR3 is TGTGCCAATAGACAGGGGGGAAACGCTGAAGCTTTCTTT. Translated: CANRQGGNAEAFF.

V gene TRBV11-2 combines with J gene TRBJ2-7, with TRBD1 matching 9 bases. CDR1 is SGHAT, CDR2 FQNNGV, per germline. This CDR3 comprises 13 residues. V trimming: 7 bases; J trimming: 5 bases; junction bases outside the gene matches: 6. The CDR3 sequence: CASMGQGQNEQYF. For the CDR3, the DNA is TGTGCCAGCATGGGACAGGGACAGAACGAGCAGTACTTC.

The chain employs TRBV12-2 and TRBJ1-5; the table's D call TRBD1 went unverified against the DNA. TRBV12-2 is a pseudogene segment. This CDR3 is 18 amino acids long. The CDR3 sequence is CASRPLGIGQGWNQPQHF. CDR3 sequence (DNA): TGTGCAAGTCGCCCATTAGGGATTGGACAGGGATGGAATCAGCCCCAGCATTTT.

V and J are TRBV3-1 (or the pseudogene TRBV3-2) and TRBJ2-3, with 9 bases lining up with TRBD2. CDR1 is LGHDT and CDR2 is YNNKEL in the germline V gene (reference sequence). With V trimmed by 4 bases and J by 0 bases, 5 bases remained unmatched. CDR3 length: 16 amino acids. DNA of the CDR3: TGTGCCAGCAGCCCTAGCGGGATAATTAGCACAGATACGCAGTATTTT. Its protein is CASSPSGIISTDTQYF.

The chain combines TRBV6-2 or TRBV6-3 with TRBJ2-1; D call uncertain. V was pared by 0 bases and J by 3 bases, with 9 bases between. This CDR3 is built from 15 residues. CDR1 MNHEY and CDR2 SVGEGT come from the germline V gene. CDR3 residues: CASSYSTPDYNEQFF. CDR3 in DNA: TGTGCCAGCAGTTACTCGACACCGGACTACAATGAGCAGTTCTTC.

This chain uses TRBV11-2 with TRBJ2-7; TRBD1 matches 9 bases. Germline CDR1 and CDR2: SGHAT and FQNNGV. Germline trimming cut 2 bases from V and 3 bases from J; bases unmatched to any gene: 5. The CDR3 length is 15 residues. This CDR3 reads CASSLFPGQGYEQYF. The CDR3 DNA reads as TGTGCCAGCAGCTTATTTCCGGGACAGGGCTACGAGCAGTACTTC.

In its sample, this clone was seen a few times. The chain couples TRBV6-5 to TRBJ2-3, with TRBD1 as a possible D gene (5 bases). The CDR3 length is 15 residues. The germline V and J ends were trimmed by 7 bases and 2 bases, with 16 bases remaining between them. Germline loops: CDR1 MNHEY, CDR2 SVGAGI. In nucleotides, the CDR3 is TGTGCCAGCACTCCCGGCAAGGGGTTCACAGATACGCAGTATTTT. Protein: CASTPGKGFTDTQYF.

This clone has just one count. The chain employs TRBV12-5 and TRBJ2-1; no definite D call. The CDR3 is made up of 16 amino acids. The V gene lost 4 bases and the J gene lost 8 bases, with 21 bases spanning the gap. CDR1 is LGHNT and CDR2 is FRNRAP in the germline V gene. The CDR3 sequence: CASGSSRAGWHDEQFF. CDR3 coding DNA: TGTGCTAGTGGTTCCTCCCGAGCCGGGTGGCACGATGAGCAGTTCTTC.

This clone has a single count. CDR3 region: CAISELSGNSPLHF. CDR3 nucleotide sequence: TGTGCCATCAGTGAGTTGTCAGGTAATTCACCCCTCCACTTT. This chain links TRBV10-3 with TRBJ1-6; D gene unclear. This CDR3 region has 14 residues. The ends were cut back, 1 base at V and 6 bases at J, with 7 bases in the middle. In germline, CDR1 is ENHRY, CDR2 SYGVKD.

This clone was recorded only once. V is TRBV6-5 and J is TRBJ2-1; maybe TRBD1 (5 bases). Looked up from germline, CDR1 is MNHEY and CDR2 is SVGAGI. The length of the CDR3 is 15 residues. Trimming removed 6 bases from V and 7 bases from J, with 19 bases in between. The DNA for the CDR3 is TGTGCCAGCAGGGCCGCAGGGCTTAGGAAGAATGAGCAGTTCTTC. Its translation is CASRAAGLRKNEQFF.

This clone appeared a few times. CDR3 region: CASSERDRVSGNTIYF. Written as DNA, the CDR3 is TGCGCCAGCAGTGAGAGGGACAGGGTCTCTGGAAACACCATATATTTT. The chain joins TRBV10-2 to TRBJ1-3; 9 nucleotides line up with TRBD1. Germline values: CDR1 WSHSY, CDR2 SAAADI. The CDR3 length is 16 residues. Trimming removed 2 bases from V and 0 bases from J; junction bases left unmatched: 2.

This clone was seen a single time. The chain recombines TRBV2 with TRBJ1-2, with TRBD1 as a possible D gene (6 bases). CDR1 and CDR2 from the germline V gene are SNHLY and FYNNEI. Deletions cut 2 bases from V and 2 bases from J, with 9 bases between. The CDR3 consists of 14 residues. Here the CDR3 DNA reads TGTGCCAGCAGTGAATTACAGGGAAACTATGGCTACACCTTC. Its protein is CASSELQGNYGYTF. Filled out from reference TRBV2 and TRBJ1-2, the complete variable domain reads EPEVTQTPSHQVTQMGQEVILRCVPISNHLYFYWYRQILGQKVEFLVSFYNNEISEKSEIFDDQFSVERPDGSNFTLKIRSTKLEDSAMYFCASSELQGNYGYTFGSGTRLTVV.

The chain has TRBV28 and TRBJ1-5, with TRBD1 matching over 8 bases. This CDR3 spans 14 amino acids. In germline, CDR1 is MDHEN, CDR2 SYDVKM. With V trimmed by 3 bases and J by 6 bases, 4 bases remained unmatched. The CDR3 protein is CASSFSGGGQPQHF. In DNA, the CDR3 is TGTGCCAGCAGTTTTTCAGGGGGCGGTCAGCCCCAGCATTTT.